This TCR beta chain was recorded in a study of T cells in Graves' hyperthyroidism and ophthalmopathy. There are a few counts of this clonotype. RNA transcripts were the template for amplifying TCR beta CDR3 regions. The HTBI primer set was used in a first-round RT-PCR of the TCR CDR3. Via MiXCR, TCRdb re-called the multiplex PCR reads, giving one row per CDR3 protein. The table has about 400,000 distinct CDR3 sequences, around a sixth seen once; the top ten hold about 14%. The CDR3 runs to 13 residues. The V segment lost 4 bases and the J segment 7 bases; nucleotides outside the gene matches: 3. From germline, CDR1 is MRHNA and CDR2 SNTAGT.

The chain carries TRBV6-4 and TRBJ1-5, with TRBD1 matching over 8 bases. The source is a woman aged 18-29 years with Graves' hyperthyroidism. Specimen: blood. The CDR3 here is CASSVGQGQPQHF. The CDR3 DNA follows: TGTGCCAGCAGTGTCGGACAGGGACAGCCCCAGCATTTT.